One sample yielded the 5 T cell receptor beta chains listed below, sequenced in a study of cytomegalovirus exposure and HLA in healthy donors. In the PCR, 60 Vbeta and 13 Jbeta primers were used. Generated by immunoSEQ multiplex PCR, the TCRdb table keeps only in-frame clones and is missing some. There are 180,000 or so clones in the sample; around 76% occur only once, and 1.5% lies in the top ten. The sequenced sample was PBMCs. The receptors were sampled from a man aged 40-49 years in good health and CMV-seronegative.

The chain couples TRBV2 to TRBJ1-1; D is perhaps TRBD1 (5 bases). CDR3 length: 13 residues. Between the trimmed V and J ends, which lost 8 bases and 1 base, there was a span of 11 bases. Germline CDR1 is SNHLY and CDR2 is FYNNEI. DNA for the CDR3: TGTGCCAGCGATCCAGGGCAGAACACTGAAGCTTTCTTT. Amino acids: CASDPGQNTEAFF.

About this clone: A junction boundary mismatches the germline segment, possibly from a read error. The chain joins TRBV7-7 to TRBJ2-3, with 8 bases aligning to TRBD2. The CDR3 covers 15 residues. Germline V gives CDR1 SSHAT, CDR2 FNYEAQ (reference sequence). CDR3 loop: CASSPSGGGTDTQYF. CDR3 nucleotide sequence: TGTGCTAGCAGCCCCTCGGGGGGGGGCACAGATACGCAGTATTTT.

The chain carries TRBV6-1 and TRBJ2-7, with D perhaps matching TRBD2 (6 bases). This CDR3 comprises 14 residues. Per germline, CDR1 MNHNS and CDR2 SASEGT. V was shortened by 8 bases and J by 2 bases, with 16 bases between the two germline ends. CDR3 in DNA: TGTGCCAGCTTCAAGGGGACTCCTGCCTACGAGCAGTACTTC. This translates into CASFKGTPAYEQYF.

The CDR3 region is CASSPAGVETQYF. The CDR3, as DNA: TGTGCCAGCAGCCCCGCGGGCGTAGAGACGCAGTATTTT. This rearrangement joins TRBV14 to TRBJ2-3; D is possibly TRBD2 (5 bases). CDR1 SGHDN and CDR2 FVKESK come from the germline V gene. The CDR3 is made up of 13 amino acids. Trimming stripped 4 bases from V and 9 bases from J, with 14 bases between. Full variable domain (outside the CDR3, taken from reference TRBV14 and TRBJ2-3): EAGVTQFPSHSVIEKGQTVTLRCDPISGHDNLYWYRRVMGKEIKFLLHFVKESKQDESGMPNNRFLAERTGGTYSTLKVQPAELEDSGVYFCASSPAGVETQYFGPGTRLTVL.

CDR3 sequence: CASKVQRGGLDTQYF. The CDR3 region has the DNA TGTGCCAGCAAAGTCCAGCGGGGGGGCCTGGATACGCAGTATTTT. The chain combines TRBV2 with TRBJ2-3; 10 bases agree with TRBD2. The CDR3 has 15 amino acids. After removal of 7 bases from V and 6 bases from J, the junction contained 10 bases not matched to a gene. Per the germline V gene, CDR1 is SNHLY and CDR2 is FYNNEI. Supplemented by reference TRBV2 and TRBJ2-3, the full variable domain reads EPEVTQTPSHQVTQMGQEVILRCVPISNHLYFYWYRQILGQKVEFLVSFYNNEISEKSEIFDDQFSVERPDGSNFTLKIRSTKLEDSAMYFCASKVQRGGLDTQYFGPGTRLTVL.